This record covers a single T cell receptor (beta chain). This clonotype was recorded many times. It lacks a known antigen. There are no base qualities to consult, and no much larger clone falls within one base. Library preparation was by PCR. Sequencing took place on an Illumina HiSeq 4000. Bulk TCR libraries were prepared as previously described, using TCR primers listed in Table S5. Total RNA was purified with the Qiagen AllPrep DNA/RNA kit. Before analysis, reads from multiple sequencing runs of the same library were pooled. As for the original processing: Reads were retained only if their TCR constant sequence matched exactly, and those retained reads were trimmed to 150 nt and grouped according to their 12-nt molecular barcodes. Reads within each barcode group were sub-clustered using a 15% Levenshtein threshold, and quality-weighted consensus sequences were constructed for each RNA molecule. Non-functional sequences were discarded, and so were lower-count sequences lying one edit away from another sequence. Barcode sub-clusters with fewer than 20% of the maximum read count were removed, based on fitting two negative binomial distributions. Using fastp at Q25 and MiXCR, TCRdb reprocessed the public reads and kept productive beta chains. All rows with the same CDR3 protein become a single entry with the most common DNA and genes. The V and J calls were not made by the authors but by TCRdb's processing. The sample contains 88,000 or so distinct CDR3 sequences, 20% to 25% of them found a single time. 1% to 1.2% of the sample belongs to the ten largest clones.

This specimen comes from a study of molecular identifiers for immune sequencing clone quantification (dated by TCRdb to between 2018 and 2020). In terms of the full investigation: In a replicate experiment, RNA from roughly 20,000 or 100,000 naive CD8 T cells was split into five aliquots, four of which were sequenced. CD8 T cells were used in a methods study to benchmark molecular-identifier clustering-based TCR repertoire sequencing (MIDCIRS) and TCR RNA copy counting. Overall study outcomes, separate from this receptor: In CMV-specific effector cells, clones with more than 20 RNA copies contained over 99% of molecules, whereas in naive cells such clones contained under 1% of molecules. Modeling gave about three recovered TCR RNA copies per cell versus around 10 by digital PCR, implying around 31% capture efficiency. The naive libraries included spiked-in Jurkat TCR RNA (around 10 copies' worth), and this RNA is not part of the donor repertoire. When barcode sub-clustering was omitted, TCR diversity was inflated by chimeric consensus sequences, with chimeras reaching as high as 47%. Spiked-in Jurkat TCR RNA equivalent to a single cell was reported to be detectable even among over 800,000 naive CD8 T cells. Highly expanded clone sizes could be underestimated because identical TCR molecules may share a barcode.

For CDR1 and CDR2, the germline V gene lists LGHNT and FRNRAP. V gives up 2 bases and J gives up 6 bases, and the segment between their germline ends measures 15 bases. Measured from the cysteine to the phenylalanine, the CDR3 is 15 residues long. The CDR3 DNA has 45 bases and is translated from base 1. Libraries of naive CD8 T cells were built from anywhere between about 20,000 and 1,000,000 sorted cells, with 10%, 30% or 50% of the purified RNA used. Naive CD8 T cells, defined as CD8+CD4-CCR7+CD45RA+, were FACS-sorted into RLT Plus buffer on a BD FACSAria II. Roughly 10 TCR copies' worth of Jurkat RNA were spiked into roughly 19,000-1,000,000 naive CD8 T cell samples to test detection sensitivity. CD8 T cells were enriched with RosetteSep CD8+ T Cell Enrichment Cocktail and Ficoll-Paque, followed by ACK red cell lysis.

Here the chain combines TRBV12-5 and TRBJ2-3; TRBD2 is possibly the D segment (6 matching bases). Material for sequencing was naive CD8+ T cells from blood, with Jurkat cell RNA spiked in. Per the publication, the cell subset or site label means: FACS-sorted CD8+CD4-CCR7+CD45RA+ naive T cells. This sequence was found in a human donor in good health. Some libraries in this study had Jurkat cell RNA spiked in. The DNA sequence is TGTGCTAGTGGTTTGTGGAGGGGCGGGCAGGATACGCAGTATTTT. This translates into CASGLWRGGQDTQYF.